The clone carrying this T cell receptor (beta chain) was recorded once. Its antigen is not identified. Pooled samples include second doses given at about 4 or 12 weeks. These data originate in a study of T cell responses to AZD1222 COVID-19 vaccine. General study results and limits: Across spike, vaccine-associated CD4 TCRs were found, dominant at 160-218 and 743-854. The repertoires were collected only after the peak T cell response.

The CDR3 is 13 amino acids. Germline CDR1 reads MDHEN; CDR2 reads SYDVKM. V was shortened by 8 bases and J by 5 bases, with 14 bases between the two germline ends. Using immunoSEQ multiplex PCR, the repertoire was profiled, and TCRdb retains in-frame clones only, with some absent. The repertoire consists of 70,000 to 95,000 clones, with 70% to 90% occurring once and the leading ten covering 5.5% to 6%. Sequencing used peripheral blood, obtained 28 days after the second AZD1222 dose. This chain uses TRBV28 with TRBJ2-3; D could derive from TRBD1 or TRBD2 (5 bases each). This receptor was identified in an adult who received the AZD1222 COVID-19 vaccine. This chain's CDR3 is CASRGAARDTQYF. In DNA form, the CDR3 reads TGTGCCAGCCGAGGGGCCGCTAGAGATACGCAGTATTTT.